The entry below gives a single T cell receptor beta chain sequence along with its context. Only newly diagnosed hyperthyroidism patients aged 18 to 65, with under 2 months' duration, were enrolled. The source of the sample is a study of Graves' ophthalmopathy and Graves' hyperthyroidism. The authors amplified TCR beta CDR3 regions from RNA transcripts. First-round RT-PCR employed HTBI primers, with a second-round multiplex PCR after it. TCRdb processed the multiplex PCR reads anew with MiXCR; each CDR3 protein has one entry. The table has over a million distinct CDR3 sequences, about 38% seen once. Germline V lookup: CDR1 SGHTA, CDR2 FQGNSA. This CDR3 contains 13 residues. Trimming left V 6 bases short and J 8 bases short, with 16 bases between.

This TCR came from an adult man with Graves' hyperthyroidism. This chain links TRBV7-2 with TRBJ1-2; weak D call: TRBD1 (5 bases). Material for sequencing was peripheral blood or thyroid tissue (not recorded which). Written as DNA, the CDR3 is TGTGCCAGCAGATTATCCGGGGCGGGAGGCTACACCTTC. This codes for CASRLSGAGGYTF.